This entry features one T cell receptor (beta chain) sequence. Antigen unknown. The data were taken from a study of human T cells and chemical hapten exposure. Study-wide background: 2% DPC applied to a roughly 2 cm by roughly 2 cm arm area sensitized donors. Once 0.01% DPC had been applied to the upper back by patch test, readings were taken at 6 days. General study findings and limits: TCRs at a frequency above 1 in 1000 stayed unchanged with DPC sensitization.

Germline V gene lookup returns CDR1 DFQATT and CDR2 SNEGSKA (reference sequence). Deletions cut 1 base from V and 7 bases from J, with 14 bases between. This CDR3 is 15 amino acids long. TCRdb re-called the RACE reads with MiXCR, one entry per CDR3 protein. The table has about 250,000 distinct CDR3 sequences, around 7.3% seen once. Time point: pre-sensitization, week 0. Documented treatment: therapeutic diphenylcyclopropenone sensitization with weekly scalp DPC. This sample comprised whole blood, obtained in connection with sensitization to the hapten diphenylcyclopropenone (DPC). The genes are TRBV20-1 and TRBJ1-6; perhaps TRBD1 as D (6 bases). The source of this sequence is a man younger than 35 with alopecia areata. Some clones in this sample may be carry-over from other donors' samples. The DNA of the CDR3 is TGCAGTGCTAGAGTGTATACAGGGATAAATTCACCCCTCCACTTT. Encoded protein: CSARVYTGINSPLHF.